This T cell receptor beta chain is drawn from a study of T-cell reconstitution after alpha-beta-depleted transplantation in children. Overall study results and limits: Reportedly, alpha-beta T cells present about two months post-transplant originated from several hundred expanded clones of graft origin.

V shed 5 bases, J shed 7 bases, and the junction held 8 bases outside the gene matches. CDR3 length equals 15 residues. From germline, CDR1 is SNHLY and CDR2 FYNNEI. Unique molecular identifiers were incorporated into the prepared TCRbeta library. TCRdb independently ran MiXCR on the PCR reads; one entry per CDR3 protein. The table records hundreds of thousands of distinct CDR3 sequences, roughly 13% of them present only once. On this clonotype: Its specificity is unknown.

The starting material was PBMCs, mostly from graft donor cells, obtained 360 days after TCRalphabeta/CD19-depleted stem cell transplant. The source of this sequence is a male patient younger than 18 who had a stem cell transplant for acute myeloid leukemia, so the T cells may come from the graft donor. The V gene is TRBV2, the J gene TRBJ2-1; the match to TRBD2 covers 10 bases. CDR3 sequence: CASSFSGRARNEQFF. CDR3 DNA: TGTGCCAGCAGTTTCAGCGGGAGGGCCAGGAATGAGCAGTTCTTC. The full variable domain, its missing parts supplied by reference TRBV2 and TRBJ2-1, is EPEVTQTPSHQVTQMGQEVILRCVPISNHLYFYWYRQILGQKVEFLVSFYNNEISEKSEIFDDQFSVERPDGSNFTLKIRSTKLEDSAMYFCASSFSGRARNEQFFGPGTRLTVL.